This passage covers 22 T cell receptor beta chains from one sample sequenced in a study of blood T cell repertoires in COVID-19. Data came from immunoSEQ multiplex PCR; TCRdb stores just in-frame clones and leaves some out. The sample holds around 78,000 clones; under 80% are singletons and the top ten take just under 10%. Sequenced input: peripheral blood. Receptors were obtained from a human donor in a cohort sampled during active COVID-19.

The V call is TRBV9, the J call TRBJ1-1; D remains unclear. The germline V gene encodes CDR1 SGDLS and CDR2 YYNGEE. Trimming pared 0 bases from V and 4 bases from J, leaving 10 bases between. CDR3 size: 14 residues. Here the CDR3 reads CASSVGAASTEAFF. CDR3 coding DNA: TGTGCCAGCAGCGTAGGGGCAGCCAGCACTGAAGCTTTCTTT.

The J gene is TRBJ2-7, the V gene TRBV5-1, with a possible D match to TRBD1 (6 bases). V shed 4 bases and J shed 13 bases, with 21 bases lying between them. Germline V gene lookup returns CDR1 SGHRS and CDR2 YFSETQ. This CDR3 spans 13 amino acids. The CDR3 coding sequence is TGCGCCAGCAGCCTGGAAACAGGGTTCGACTTATACTTC. This codes for CASSLETGFDLYF.

This clone was seen only a few times. The rearrangement uses TRBV19 and TRBJ1-2; D gene uncertain. This CDR3 contains 16 residues. The V gene's germline CDR1 is LNHDA and CDR2 SQIVND (reference sequence). With 4 bases removed from V and 3 bases from J, the gap between germline ends came to 18 bases. The CDR3 DNA is TGTGCCAGTAGTACCCTCAATCCTCGAGCGGACTATGGCTACACCTTC. It specifies CASSTLNPRADYGYTF.

The J gene is TRBJ2-7, the V gene TRBV11-3; no reliable D call. V dropped 1 base and J dropped 0 bases, with 10 bases sitting between them. This CDR3 is built from 15 residues. The germline gives CDR1 SGHNT, CDR2 YENEEA. The CDR3 bases are TGTGCCAGCAGCTTAGTCGGTCTTAACTCCTACGAGCAGTACTTC. It encodes CASSLVGLNSYEQYF.

The chain links TRBV19 to TRBJ1-6; D unresolved. The CDR3 covers 12 residues. Deletions cut 6 bases from V and 8 bases from J, with 8 bases between. Germline V gene sequence: CDR1 LNHDA, CDR2 SQIVND (reference sequence). The chain's CDR3 is CASRLEDSPLHF. The CDR3 DNA is TGTGCCAGTAGACTCGAGGATTCACCCCTCCACTTT.

This rearrangement joins TRBV5-1 to TRBJ2-1; 8 positions match TRBD1. The V and J ends lost 2 bases and 4 bases, in that order; junction bases with no gene match: 8. This CDR3 region has 16 residues. Germline CDR1 reads SGHRS; CDR2 reads YFSETQ. CDR3 protein: CASSLDRDRGYNEQFF. The CDR3 DNA reads as TGCGCCAGCAGCTTAGACCGAGACAGGGGTTACAATGAGCAGTTCTTC.

V gene TRBV29-1 combines with J gene TRBJ1-6; D may be TRBD1 (6 bases). V was trimmed by 5 bases and J by 9 bases, leaving 14 bases between them. Germline values: CDR1 SQVTM, CDR2 ANQGSEA. The CDR3 is 13 amino acids. CDR3 nucleotides: TGCAGCGTTTTAACCGGGACATTTTCACCCCTCCACTTT. It encodes CSVLTGTFSPLHF.

The rearrangement joins TRBV5-1 to TRBJ1-1; possible D gene TRBD1, 5 bases. This CDR3 region has 15 residues. Between the trimmed V and J ends, which lost 3 bases and 0 bases, there was a span of 12 bases. The germline CDR1 and CDR2 sequences are SGHRS and YFSETQ. CDR3 coding DNA: TGCGCCAGCAGCTCCCAGGGAATCTTGAACACTGAAGCTTTCTTT. Amino acid sequence: CASSSQGILNTEAFF. Full variable domain (rest looked up from reference TRBV5-1 and TRBJ1-1): KAGVTQTPRYLIKTRGQQVTLSCSPISGHRSVSWYQQTPGQGLQFLFEYFSETQRNKGNFPGRFSGRQFSNSRSEMNVSTLELGDSALYLCASSSQGILNTEAFFGQGTRLTVV.

The chain joins TRBV5-1 to TRBJ1-1; D is unresolved. Germline-derived CDR1 and CDR2 are SGHRS and YFSETQ. The CDR3 runs to 15 residues. V lost 3 bases to trimming and J lost 5 bases, with 17 bases between them. CDR3 region: CASSSSTAGETEAFF. The CDR3 DNA follows: TGCGCCAGCAGCTCGTCAACGGCAGGTGAGACTGAAGCTTTCTTT. The entire variable domain, with the rest obtained from reference TRBV5-1 and TRBJ1-1, is as follows: KAGVTQTPRYLIKTRGQQVTLSCSPISGHRSVSWYQQTPGQGLQFLFEYFSETQRNKGNFPGRFSGRQFSNSRSEMNVSTLELGDSALYLCASSSSTAGETEAFFGQGTRLTVV.

The genes are TRBV10-1 and TRBJ2-7, with D possibly being TRBD2 (7 bases). The CDR3 has 15 residues. Between the trimmed V and J ends, which lost 7 bases and 2 bases, there was a span of 18 bases. Per the germline V gene, CDR1 is WNHNN and CDR2 is SYGVQD (reference sequence). CDR3 in DNA: TGCGCCAGCATGAGGAGGGGGGGGGAGCCCTACGAGCAGTACTTC. Protein: CASMRRGGEPYEQYF.

The rearrangement uses TRBV7-2 and TRBJ2-3; TRBD1 matches at 9 bases. Germline V gene data show CDR1 as SGHTA and CDR2 as FQGNSA. The CDR3 loop spans 14 amino acids. The ends lost 4 bases at V and 5 bases at J; junction bases unmatched: 4. The CDR3 sequence is CASSSQGAEDTQYF. As DNA, the CDR3 is TGTGCCAGCAGCTCACAGGGGGCCGAAGATACGCAGTATTTT.

This sequence joins TRBV6-5 and TRBJ1-6; D is unclear. Germline CDR1 MNHEY, CDR2 SVGAGI. Trimming cost V 5 bases and J 5 bases, with 10 bases left between them. This CDR3 is built from 14 residues. CDR3 region: CASSLQWDNSPLHF. Here the CDR3 DNA reads TGTGCCAGCAGTCTACAGTGGGATAATTCACCCCTCCACTTT.

This clone was seen a few times. The chain combines TRBV5-1 with TRBJ1-1, with D tentatively TRBD1 (6 bases). Looked up from germline, CDR1 is SGHRS and CDR2 is YFSETQ. The ends were cut back, 2 bases at V and 7 bases at J, with 12 bases in the middle. This CDR3 spans 13 amino acids. The CDR3 DNA is TGCGCCAGCAGCTTAAAGATGGACAGTGAAGCTTTCTTT. Its protein product is CASSLKMDSEAFF.

The rearrangement joins TRBV7-3 to TRBJ1-4; 8 bases agree with TRBD1. V lost 10 bases to trimming and J lost 8 bases; unmatched junction nucleotides: 15. The V gene's germline CDR1 is SGHTA and CDR2 FQGTGA. The CDR3 runs 15 residues. The CDR3 here is CATAGNQGAPEKLFF. The CDR3 DNA reads TGTGCCACCGCCGGCAATCAGGGGGCGCCGGAAAAACTGTTTTTT.

The gene calls are TRBV6-5 and TRBJ2-5; 12 bases agree with TRBD2. V lost 0 bases to trimming and J lost 7 bases; unmatched junction nucleotides: 6. CDR3 size: 16 residues. Per germline, CDR1 MNHEY and CDR2 SVGAGI. CDR3 nucleotide sequence: TGTGCCAGCAGTTACTCGTGGACTAGCGGGGCCGGGACCCAGTACTTC. This gives the protein CASSYSWTSGAGTQYF.

The V gene is TRBV18, the J gene TRBJ2-5; the match to TRBD1 covers 7 bases. J gave up 3 bases and V 3 bases, and 16 bases lay outside the gene matches. Per the germline V gene, CDR1 is KGHSH and CDR2 is LQKENI. The CDR3 extends over 18 amino acids. The CDR3 sequence is CASSPRDRDRMIKETQYF. Written as DNA, the CDR3 is TGTGCCAGCTCACCCCGGGACAGAGACCGGATGATAAAAGAGACCCAGTACTTC.

This clone showed up just a few times. The rearrangement uses TRBV3-1 (or the pseudogene TRBV3-2) and TRBJ2-5, with TRBD2 as a possible D gene (6 bases). Germline V gene lookup returns CDR1 LGHDT and CDR2 YNNKEL (reference sequence). The CDR3 is 15 residues long. V gave up 1 base and J gave up 2 bases, with 11 bases separating them. The CDR3 region is CASSQAHRGQETQYF. The CDR3 nucleotides are TGTGCCAGCAGCCAAGCCCATCGGGGGCAAGAGACCCAGTACTTC.

This clone appeared a single time. J is TRBJ2-7 and V is TRBV19; 8 positions agree with TRBD1. The CDR3 is 13 amino acids. Trimming at V came to 5 bases and at J to 2 bases, leaving 2 bases not matched to a gene. CDR1 is LNHDA and CDR2 is SQIVND in the germline V gene (reference sequence). The CDR3 reads CASSQTGAYEQYF. The CDR3, as DNA: TGTGCCAGTAGTCAGACAGGGGCCTACGAGCAGTACTTC. The full variable domain, rest sourced from reference TRBV19 and TRBJ2-7, is DGGITQSPKYLFRKEGQNVTLSCEQNLNHDAMYWYRQDPGQGLRLIYYSQIVNDFQKGDIAEGYSVSREKKESFPLTVTSAQKNPTAFYLCASSQTGAYEQYFGPGTRLTVT.

The chain is built from TRBV18 and TRBJ2-5; weak D call: TRBD2 (5 bases). The CDR3 sequence is 14 residues long. CDR1 and CDR2 (germline): KGHSH, LQKENI. Trimming took 3 bases from V and 5 from J, leaving 13 bases between them. Written as DNA, the CDR3 is TGTGCCAGCTCACCGTTGGCTAGCTTTGAGACCCAGTACTTC. It codes for CASSPLASFETQYF.

This clone showed up just a few times. This chain links TRBV2 with TRBJ1-5; D perhaps matches TRBD1 (5 bases). V was shortened by 5 bases and J by 8 bases, with 16 bases between the two germline ends. Germline V gene data show CDR1 as SNHLY and CDR2 as FYNNEI. This CDR3 spans 14 amino acids. This chain's CDR3 is CASSSSGRAEPQHF. CDR3 nucleotide sequence: TGTGCCAGCAGTAGTTCAGGGAGGGCGGAGCCCCAGCATTTT.

The genes are TRBV5-1 and TRBJ2-7; D may be TRBD1 (5 bases). The CDR3 totals 14 residues. The germline V and J ends were trimmed by 1 base and 4 bases, with 12 bases remaining between them. The germline gives CDR1 SGHRS, CDR2 YFSETQ. CDR3 bases: TGCGCCAGCAGCTTGAGTTCAGGGAAGTACGAGCAGTACTTC. As protein: CASSLSSGKYEQYF.

V gene TRBV6-2 or TRBV6-3 combines with J gene TRBJ1-2; no firm D call. The germline gives CDR1 MNHEY, CDR2 SVGEGT. With 6 bases removed from V and 0 bases from J, the gap between germline ends came to 11 bases. The CDR3 length is 14 residues. CDR3 DNA: TGTGCCAGCAGCCCGCTCGGGACTAACTATGGCTACACCTTC. Protein product: CASSPLGTNYGYTF.